This entry features one T cell receptor beta chain sequence. An amount of RNA that ranged from roughly 0.5 to 1 ug was reverse transcribed with random hexamers. Each CDR3 protein gets one entry after TCRdb re-called the immunoSEQ multiplex PCR reads with MiXCR. Of around 69,000 distinct CDR3 sequences in the sample, under 95% were seen once. This sample was included in a study of CD8 T cells in Susac syndrome. Negative isolation was applied to CD8+ and CD4+ T cells, and FACS enrichment was applied to TEMRA cells. Sequences were obtained from CD8+ T cells from PBMCs. This receptor was taken from a human donor with Susac syndrome.

CDR3 protein: CAWSVNQGLAGVTDTQYF. The CDR3 bases are TGTGCCTGGAGTGTAAACCAGGGACTAGCGGGAGTAACAGATACGCAGTATTTT. This sequence joins TRBV30 and TRBJ2-3, with 14 bases lining up with TRBD2. The germline V gene encodes CDR1 GTSNPN and CDR2 SVGIG (reference sequence). CDR3 size: 18 residues. V lost 0 bases to trimming and J lost 3 bases; unmatched junction nucleotides: 8.